This T cell receptor beta chain was identified in a study of blood T cells in healthy people across ages. Whole-study findings and limits: Older age went with lower TCR beta diversity per million T cells, in a roughly linear way. Among long-lived donors, naive CD4+ cells were more numerous and diversity higher than in aged donors.

The authors ran a second PCR of roughly 6 to 12 cycles using a sample-barcoded 5' primer and a J-beta primer mix. TCRdb called the 5' RACE reads again in MiXCR, with one record for every CDR3 protein. The sample includes 800,000 to 950,000 distinct CDR3 sequences, 35% to 40% of them seen just once. The CDR3 totals 13 residues. V was cut by 1 base and J by 0 bases, with 6 bases left in between. Germline-derived CDR1 and CDR2 are DFQATT and SNEGSKA (reference sequence). This clonotype was counted between two and nine times. The antigen is undetermined. Each donor supplied approximately 10 milliliters of peripheral blood.

This sequence originates from a man between 18 and 35 years old in good health. The V gene is TRBV20-1, the J gene TRBJ1-1; D not certain. The specimen was blood. The DNA for the CDR3 is TGCAGTGCTAGAGTCAGCGTGAACACTGAAGCTTTCTTT. The encoded protein is CSARVSVNTEAFF.